This T cell receptor beta chain appears in the sequencing data of a study of HIV-infected children after antiretroviral therapy interruption. Study overall: Interruption-arm samples span weeks 0, 12, interruption end (24 or 48), and about 3 years post-study. Continuous-treatment samples came from weeks 0, 48 and 150.

Unique molecular identifiers were included in an RNA-based 3' RACE TCR library. One entry per CDR3 protein results from TCRdb running MiXCR on the 3' RACE reads. The repertoire has fewer than 100,000 distinct CDR3 sequences, about 6.9% of them found once; the top ten carry about 1.1%. There are 16 residues in the CDR3. Germline V lookup: CDR1 SGHRS, CDR2 YFSETQ. V gave up 0 bases and J gave up 1 base, with 13 bases separating them. This clonotype appeared many times. Treatment described: PENTA 11 planned treatment interruption arm or continuous ART arm. The chain is built from TRBV5-1 and TRBJ2-5; D remains ambiguous. The material sequenced was CD45RA+ CD4+ T cells from PBMCs, pooled from several time points, taken from a donor given antiretroviral therapy, either interrupted or continuous. The subset was: naive CD4+ CD45RA+ CD45RO- T cells. This sequence was found in a pool of human donors with HIV. The CDR3 DNA is TGCGCCAGCAGCTTGGAGGCTACCCGTCTCCAAGAGACCCAGTACTTC. As protein: CASSLEATRLQETQYF.